This TCR beta chain was recorded in a study of blood T cell repertoires in COVID-19. About the study: From the United States, Italy and Spain came samples of acute and convalescent COVID-19. T cells, B-cell-depleted T cells, or PBMCs supplied cDNA or gDNA.

Germline-derived CDR1 and CDR2 are SGHNT and YENEEA. Trimming cost V 1 base and J 6 bases, with 9 bases left between them. This CDR3 has 14 amino acids. Per the original data handling: Reference gene primer amplification gave estimated nucleated cell counts. Sequencing was performed with immunoSEQ multiplex PCR; in TCRdb, only in-frame clones are kept and a portion is missing. The V and J calls and the clone size are those of that table, but D and trimming were determined from the DNA. The table includes approximately 59,000 clones, roughly 81% detected once. The genes are TRBV11-3 and TRBJ2-2, with unresolved D. Sequenced input: peripheral blood. The clonotype originates from a man older than 75 with acute or convalescent COVID-19. In DNA form, the CDR3 reads TGTGCCAGCAGCTTAGTTCGGTCCTCCGGGGAGCTGTTTTTT. This encodes CASSLVRSSGELFF.